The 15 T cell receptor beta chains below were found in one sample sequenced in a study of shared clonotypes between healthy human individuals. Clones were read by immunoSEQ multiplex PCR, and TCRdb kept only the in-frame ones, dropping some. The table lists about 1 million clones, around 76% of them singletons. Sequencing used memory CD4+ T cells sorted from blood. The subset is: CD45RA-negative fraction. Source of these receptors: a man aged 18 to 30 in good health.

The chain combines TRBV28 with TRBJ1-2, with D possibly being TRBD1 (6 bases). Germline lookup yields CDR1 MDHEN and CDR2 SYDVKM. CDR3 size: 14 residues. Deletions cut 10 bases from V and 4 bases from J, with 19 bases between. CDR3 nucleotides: TGTGCCACCCAGGATACAGGGTCGGGCTATGGCTACACCTTC. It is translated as CATQDTGSGYGYTF.

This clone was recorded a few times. CDR3 DNA: TGCGCCAGCAGGGTTACAGGGGACACTAGCACAGATACGCAGTATTTT. Its translation is CASRVTGDTSTDTQYF. The chain is built from TRBV5-1 and TRBJ2-3; TRBD1 aligns across 7 bases. Germline V lookup: CDR1 SGHRS, CDR2 YFSETQ. J was trimmed by 0 bases and V by 5 bases; bases with no gene match: 9. The CDR3 covers 16 residues. Full variable domain (remainder filled in from reference TRBV5-1 and TRBJ2-3): KAGVTQTPRYLIKTRGQQVTLSCSPISGHRSVSWYQQTPGQGLQFLFEYFSETQRNKGNFPGRFSGRQFSNSRSEMNVSTLELGDSALYLCASRVTGDTSTDTQYFGPGTRLTVL.

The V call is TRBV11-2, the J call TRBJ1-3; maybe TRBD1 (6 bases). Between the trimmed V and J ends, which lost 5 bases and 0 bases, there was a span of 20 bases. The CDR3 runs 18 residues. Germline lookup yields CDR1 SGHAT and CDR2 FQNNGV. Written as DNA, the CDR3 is TGTGCCAGCAGCCCTTTATGGGAAAGGGGGTCCTCTGGAAACACCATATATTTT. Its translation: CASSPLWERGSSGNTIYF.

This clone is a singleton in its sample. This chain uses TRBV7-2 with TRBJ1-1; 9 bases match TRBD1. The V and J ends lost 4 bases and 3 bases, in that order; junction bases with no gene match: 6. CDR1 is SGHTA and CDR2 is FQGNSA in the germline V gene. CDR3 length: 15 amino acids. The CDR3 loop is CASSSGTGLHTEAFF. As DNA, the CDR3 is TGTGCCAGCAGCTCCGGGACAGGGCTTCACACTGAAGCTTTCTTT. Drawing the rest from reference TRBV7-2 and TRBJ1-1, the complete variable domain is GAGVSQSPSNKVTEKGKDVELRCDPISGHTALYWYRQSLGQGLEFLIYFQGNSAPDKSGLPSDRFSAERTGGSVSTLTIQRTQQEDSAVYLCASSSGTGLHTEAFFGQGTRLTVV.

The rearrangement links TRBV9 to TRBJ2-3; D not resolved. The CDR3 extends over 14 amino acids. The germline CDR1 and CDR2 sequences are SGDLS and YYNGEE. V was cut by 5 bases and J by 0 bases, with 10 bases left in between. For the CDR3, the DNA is TGTGCCAGCAGTGGTGCAGCCAGCACAGATACGCAGTATTTT. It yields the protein CASSGAASTDTQYF.

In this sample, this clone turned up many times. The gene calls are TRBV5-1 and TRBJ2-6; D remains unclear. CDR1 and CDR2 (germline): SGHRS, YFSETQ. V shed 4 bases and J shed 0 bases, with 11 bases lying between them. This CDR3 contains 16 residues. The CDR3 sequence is CASSPERVSGANVLTF. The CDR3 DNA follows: TGCGCCAGCAGCCCCGAACGGGTCTCTGGGGCCAACGTCCTGACTTTC. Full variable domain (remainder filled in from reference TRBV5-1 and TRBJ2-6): KAGVTQTPRYLIKTRGQQVTLSCSPISGHRSVSWYQQTPGQGLQFLFEYFSETQRNKGNFPGRFSGRQFSNSRSEMNVSTLELGDSALYLCASSPERVSGANVLTFGAGSRLTVL.

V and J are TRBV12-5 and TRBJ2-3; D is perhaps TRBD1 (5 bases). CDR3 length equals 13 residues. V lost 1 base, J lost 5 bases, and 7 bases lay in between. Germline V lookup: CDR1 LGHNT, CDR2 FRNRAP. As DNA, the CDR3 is TGTGCTAGTGGTTTGGACAGGAGAGATACGCAGTATTTT. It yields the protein CASGLDRRDTQYF.

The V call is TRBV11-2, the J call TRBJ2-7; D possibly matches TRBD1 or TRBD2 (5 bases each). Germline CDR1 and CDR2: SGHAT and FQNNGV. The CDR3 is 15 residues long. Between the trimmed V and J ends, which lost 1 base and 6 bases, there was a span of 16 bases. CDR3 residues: CASSLGGRFPSEQYF. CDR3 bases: TGTGCCAGCAGCTTAGGGGGACGGTTCCCGTCCGAGCAGTACTTC.

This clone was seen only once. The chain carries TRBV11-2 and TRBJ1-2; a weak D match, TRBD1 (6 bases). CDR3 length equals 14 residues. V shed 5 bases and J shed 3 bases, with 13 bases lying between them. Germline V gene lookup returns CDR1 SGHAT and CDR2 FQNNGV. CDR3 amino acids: CASSRGQSYYGYTF. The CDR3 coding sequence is TGTGCCAGCAGCCGCGGACAGAGCTACTATGGCTACACCTTC.

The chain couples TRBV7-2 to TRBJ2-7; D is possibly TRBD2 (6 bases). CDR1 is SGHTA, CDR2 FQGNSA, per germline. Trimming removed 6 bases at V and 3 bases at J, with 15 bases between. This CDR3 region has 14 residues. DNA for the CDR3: TGTGCCAGCAGTGGCGAGTTAGCGGACTACGAGCAGTACTTC. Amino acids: CASSGELADYEQYF.

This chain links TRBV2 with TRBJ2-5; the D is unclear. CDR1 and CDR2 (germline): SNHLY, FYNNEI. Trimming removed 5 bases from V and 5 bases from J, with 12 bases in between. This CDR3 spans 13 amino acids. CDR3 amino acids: CASSKESGETQYF. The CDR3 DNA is TGTGCCAGCAGTAAGGAGTCCGGGGAGACCCAGTACTTC.

This chain's CDR3 is CASSSGQPRGTYEQYF. The CDR3 DNA reads as TGTGCCAGCAGCTCCGGACAGCCACGGGGAACTTACGAGCAGTACTTC. The chain employs TRBV5-4 and TRBJ2-7, with D tentatively TRBD1 (6 bases). The CDR3 contains 16 residues. Trimming left V 3 bases short and J 4 bases short, with 20 bases between. Germline V lookup: CDR1 SGHNT, CDR2 YYREEE (reference sequence).

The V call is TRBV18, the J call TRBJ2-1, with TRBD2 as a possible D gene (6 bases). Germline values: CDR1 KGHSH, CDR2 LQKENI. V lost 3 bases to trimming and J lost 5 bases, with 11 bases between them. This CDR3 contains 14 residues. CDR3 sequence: CASSPEGFNNEQFF. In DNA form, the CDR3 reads TGTGCCAGCTCACCGGAGGGATTCAACAATGAGCAGTTCTTC.

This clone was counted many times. Here the CDR3 DNA reads TGTGCCAGCAGCCCCGGGTCACAAGAGACCCAGTACTTC. Residues: CASSPGSQETQYF. The gene calls are TRBV7-6 and TRBJ2-5; no firm D call. Trimming shortened V by 5 bases and J by 2 bases, and 9 bases separated the two germline ends. Germline V gene sequence: CDR1 SGHVS, CDR2 FNYEAQ. The CDR3 is 13 residues long. Complete variable domain (other parts from reference TRBV7-6 and TRBJ2-5): GAGVSQSPRYKVTKRGQDVALRCDPISGHVSLYWYRQALGQGPEFLTYFNYEAQQDKSGLPNDRFSAERPEGSISTLTIQRTEQRDSAMYRCASSPGSQETQYFGPGTRLLVL.

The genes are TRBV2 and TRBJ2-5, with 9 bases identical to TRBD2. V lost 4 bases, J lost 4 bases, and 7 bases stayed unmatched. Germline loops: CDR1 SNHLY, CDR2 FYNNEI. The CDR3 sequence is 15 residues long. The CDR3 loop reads CASSVLAGKGETQYF. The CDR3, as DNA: TGTGCCAGCAGTGTACTAGCGGGCAAGGGAGAGACCCAGTACTTC.